This T cell receptor (beta chain) was recorded in a study of cytomegalovirus exposure and HLA in healthy donors. The CDR3 length is 16 residues. Germline values: CDR1 SGHTS, CDR2 YDEGEE. The V gene lost 0 bases and the J gene lost 5 bases, with 18 bases spanning the gap. This clone was picked up a small number of times. This PCR relied on a set of 60 Vbeta primers and 13 Jbeta primers. Here immunoSEQ multiplex PCR was the method, and the copy in TCRdb shows in-frame clones only, minus some. Altogether around 110,000 clones are present, around 10% being singletons, with the ten largest covering less than 4%.

The source of this sequence is a man younger than 45 in good health and CMV-seronegative. The sequencing sample was made of PBMCs. The V and J genes are TRBV5-8 and TRBJ2-7, with TRBD1 as a possible D gene (6 bases). The CDR3 loop is CASSLDGGARGNEQYF. The CDR3 bases are TGTGCCAGCAGCTTGGATGGAGGTGCCAGGGGAAACGAGCAGTACTTC.